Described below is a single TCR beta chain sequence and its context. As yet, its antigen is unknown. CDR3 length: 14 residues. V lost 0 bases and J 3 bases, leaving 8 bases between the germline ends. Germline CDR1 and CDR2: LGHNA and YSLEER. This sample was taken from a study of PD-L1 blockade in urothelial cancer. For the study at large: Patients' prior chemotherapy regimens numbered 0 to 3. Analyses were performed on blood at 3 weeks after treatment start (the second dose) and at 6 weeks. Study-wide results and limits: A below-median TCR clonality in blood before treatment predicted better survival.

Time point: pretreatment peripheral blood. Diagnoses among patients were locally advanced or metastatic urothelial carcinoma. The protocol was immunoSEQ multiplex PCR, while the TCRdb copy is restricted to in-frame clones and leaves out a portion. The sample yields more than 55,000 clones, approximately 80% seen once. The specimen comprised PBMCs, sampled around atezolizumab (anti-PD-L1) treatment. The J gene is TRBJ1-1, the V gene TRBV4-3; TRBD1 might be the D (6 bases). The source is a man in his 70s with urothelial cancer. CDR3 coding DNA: TGCGCCAGCAGCCAAGATCCAGGGGACACTGAAGCTTTCTTT. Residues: CASSQDPGDTEAFF.